The clone carrying this T cell receptor beta chain was counted once. The sample comes from a study of shared clonotypes between healthy human individuals. Germline V gene data show CDR1 as SGHTA and CDR2 as FQGTGA. The CDR3 is 14 amino acids. V lost 5 bases to trimming and J lost 5 bases, with 13 bases between them. Here immunoSEQ multiplex PCR was the method, and the copy in TCRdb shows in-frame clones only, minus some. The sample records 2 million to 2.5 million clones, under 95% being singletons. The clonotype comes from a man between 18 and 35 years old in good health. Some clones in this sample may be carry-over from other donors' samples. Sequencing used naive CD4+ T cells from PBMCs. Subset indicated: CD45RA+ positively selected. The chain combines TRBV7-3 with TRBJ2-1, with D possibly TRBD1 on 5 matching bases. In DNA form, the CDR3 reads TGTGCCAGCAGCGAAGGGCAGGGCCACAATGAGCAGTTCTTC. Its protein product is CASSEGQGHNEQFF.